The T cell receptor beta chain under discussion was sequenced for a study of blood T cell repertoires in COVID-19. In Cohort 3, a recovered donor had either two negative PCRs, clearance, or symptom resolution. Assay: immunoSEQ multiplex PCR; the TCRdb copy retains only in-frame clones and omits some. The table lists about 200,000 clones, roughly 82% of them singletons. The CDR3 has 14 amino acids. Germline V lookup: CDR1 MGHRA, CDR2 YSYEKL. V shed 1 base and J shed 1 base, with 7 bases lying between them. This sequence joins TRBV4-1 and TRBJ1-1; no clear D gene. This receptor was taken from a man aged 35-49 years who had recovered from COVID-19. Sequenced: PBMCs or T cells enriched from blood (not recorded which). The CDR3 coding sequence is TGCGCCAGCAGCCAAGTGGCTCCGAACACTGAAGCTTTCTTT. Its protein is CASSQVAPNTEAFF.